This TCR beta chain was observed in a study of T cells in Graves' hyperthyroidism and ophthalmopathy. Out of around 10 ml of fresh peripheral blood came the PBMCs. There were TCR beta CDR3 regions amplified from RNA transcripts. The TCR CDR3 first-round RT-PCR relied on the HTBI primer set. TCRdb redid the calling of the multiplex PCR reads with MiXCR, one entry per CDR3 protein. Among around 800,000 distinct CDR3 sequences listed, over 35% were seen once. The clonotype originates from a man between 18 and 29 years old with Graves' hyperthyroidism. The specimen sequenced was blood.

The CDR3 is CASSVAGTSVLYQETQYF. CDR3 nucleotide sequence: TGTGCCAGCAGTGTCGCCGGGACTAGCGTTTTGTACCAAGAGACCCAGTACTTC. The chain has TRBV6-6 and TRBJ2-5; TRBD2 matches at 10 bases. V shed 5 bases, J shed 0 bases, and the junction held 12 bases outside the gene matches. Germline V gene sequence: CDR1 MNHNY, CDR2 SVGAGI (reference sequence). This CDR3 contains 18 residues.